Listed below are T cell receptor beta chains from one sample, sequenced in a study of shared clonotypes between healthy human individuals. Some clones are missing from TCRdb's copy, which holds only in-frame ones; the method was immunoSEQ multiplex PCR. Of around 620,000 clones in the sample, around 96% were seen once. The sequencing input was naive CD8+ T cells sorted from blood. The receptors were sampled from a woman aged 30 to 39 in good health. Each CDR3 is given with its conserved first and last residue. D genes are given only for firm matches. A row's size may be missing; if present it is once, few, many or a size class.

>TRBJ2-3|.|TRBD1|TRBV4-1
CASSLRQGSADTQYF
TGCGCCAGCAGCCTCAGACAGGGAAGTGCAGATACGCAGTATTTT
>TRBJ2-3|.|.|TRBV7-8
CASSDAATQSTDTQYF
TGTGCCAGCAGCGATGCGGCTACACAAAGCACAGATACGCAGTATTTT
>TRBJ1-5|.|.|TRBV2
CASRSGAGQPQHF
TGTGCCAGCAGGTCAGGGGCCGGGCAGCCCCAGCATTTT
>TRBJ2-7|.|.|TRBV18
CASSPSNSSSYEQYF
TGTGCCAGCTCACCTTCAAACTCGAGCTCCTACGAGCAGTACTTC
>TRBJ2-5|.|TRBD1|TRBV27
CASSLSPPGTGGTGEETQYF
TGTGCCAGCAGTTTATCTCCTCCCGGGACAGGGGGGACAGGTGAAGAGACCCAGTACTTC
>TRBJ2-2|.|.|TRBV27
CASMYDWPGELFF
TGTGCCAGCATGTATGATTGGCCCGGGGAGCTGTTTTTT
>TRBJ2-1|.|TRBD1|TRBV15
CATSSQDRGLEQFF
TGTGCCACCAGCTCTCAGGACAGGGGGCTCGAGCAGTTCTTC
>TRBJ2-7|.|TRBD2|TRBV30
CAWSVGAGASEQYF
TGTGCCTGGAGTGTGGGAGCGGGAGCGAGCGAGCAGTACTTC
>TRBJ2-7|.|.|TRBV2
CASSELDSTYEQYF
TGTGCCAGCAGTGAATTGGACTCCACCTACGAGCAGTACTTC
>TRBJ2-7|.|.|TRBV5-4
CASSPGLSYEQYF
TGTGCCAGCAGCCCCGGGTTATCCTACGAGCAGTACTTC
>TRBJ2-1|.|TRBD2|TRBV7-8
CASSFGLAGGEGYREQFF
TGTGCCAGCAGCTTCGGACTAGCGGGAGGGGAGGGGTACAGGGAGCAGTTCTTC
>TRBJ1-2|.|TRBD1|TRBV15
CATSLDRPTGYTF
TGTGCCACCAGCCTGGACAGGCCTACGGGCTACACCTTC
>TRBJ2-1|.|.|TRBV21-1
CANPKPTTGDFVYEQFF
TGTGCCAACCCGAAGCCAACGACAGGGGACTTTGTCTATGAGCAGTTCTTC
>TRBJ2-1|.|.|TRBV25-1
CASTLSLGWFF
TGTGCCAGCACCCTAAGCTTGGGGTGGTTCTTC
>TRBJ1-1|.|.|TRBV5-4
CASSYPSGMNTEAFF
TGTGCCAGCAGCTACCCGAGCGGGATGAACACTGAAGCTTTCTTT
>TRBJ2-7|once|.|TRBV15
CATSRLSSYEQYF
TGTGCCACCAGCAGGTTGTCTTCTTACGAGCAGTACTTC
>TRBJ2-2|.|TRBD2|TRBV9
CASSGTSGTRGTGELFF
TGTGCCAGCAGTGGGACTAGCGGGACAAGGGGAACCGGGGAGCTGTTTTTT
>TRBJ1-5|.|.|TRBV5-5
CASSLVTGNQPQHF
TGTGCCAGCAGCTTGGTAACGGGAAATCAGCCCCAGCATTTT
>TRBJ2-7|.|.|TRBV2
CASSDWRLIHEQYF
TGTGCCAGCAGTGATTGGCGCCTGATCCACGAGCAGTACTTC
>TRBJ2-7|.|TRBD2|TRBV9
CASSAGTTRVIEQYF
TGTGCCAGCAGCGCAGGGACTACTCGGGTGATCGAGCAGTACTTC
>TRBJ2-1|.|.|TRBV28
CASRLASSYNEQFF
TGTGCCAGCAGATTAGCCAGCTCCTACAATGAGCAGTTCTTC
>TRBJ1-2|.|.|TRBV27
CASRGGGYGYTF
TGTGCCAGTCGGGGGGGAGGGTATGGCTACACCTTC
>TRBJ1-2|.|.|TRBV11-2
CASSFGATYGYTF
TGTGCCAGCAGCTTCGGTGCCACCTATGGCTACACCTTC
>TRBJ2-2|.|.|TRBV5-4
CASSLFGELFF
TGTGCCAGCAGCTTGTTCGGGGAGCTGTTTTTT
>TRBJ2-1|once|.|TRBV7-9
CASSPGAAPHEQFF
TGTGCCAGCAGCCCCGGGGCGGCCCCTCATGAGCAGTTCTTC
>TRBJ2-7|.|TRBD1|TRBV7-9
CASGTRDSPTYEQYF
TGTGCCAGCGGGACCCGGGACAGCCCAACCTACGAGCAGTACTTC
>TRBJ2-7|.|TRBD2|TRBV5-8
CASSRGGGRSYEQYF
TGTGCCAGCAGCCGAGGCGGGGGGCGATCCTACGAGCAGTACTTC
>TRBJ2-3|.|TRBD2|TRBV28
CASSLFATLAGFRTDTQYF
TGTGCCAGCAGTCTCTTTGCCACCCTAGCGGGATTTAGGACAGATACGCAGTATTTT
>TRBJ1-1|.|TRBD1|TRBV7-9
CASRKTGELGAEAFF
TGTGCCAGCAGAAAAACAGGGGAACTAGGGGCTGAAGCTTTCTTT
>TRBJ2-2|.|.|TRBV28
CASSFHDSVPNTGELFF
TGTGCCAGCAGTTTCCACGATTCCGTTCCGAACACCGGGGAGCTGTTTTTT
>TRBJ1-6|.|.|TRBV7-2
CASSFGSLTPLHF
TGTGCCAGCAGCTTTGGCAGTCTTACACCCCTCCACTTT
>TRBJ1-2|.|.|TRBV28
CASSPYTGSYGYTF
TGTGCCAGCAGTCCTTACACAGGGTCCTATGGCTACACCTTC
>TRBJ2-3|.|.|TRBV27
CASSLVLGSGTDTQYF
TGTGCCAGCAGTTTAGTGTTGGGGAGTGGGACAGATACGCAGTATTTT
>TRBJ1-1|.|.|TRBV7-6
CASSRQDRAGEAFF
TGTGCCAGCAGCAGGCAAGACCGGGCAGGTGAAGCTTTCTTT
>TRBJ2-7|.|.|TRBV28
CASSFDRTAMYEQYF
TGTGCCAGCAGTTTCGATAGGACAGCGATGTACGAGCAGTACTTC
>TRBJ2-7|once|TRBD2|TRBV2
CASSHPGGGSYEQYF
TGTGCCAGCAGTCACCCCGGGGGGGGTTCCTACGAGCAGTACTTC
>TRBJ2-7|.|TRBD2|TRBV9
CASSPLAGGPLSNEQYF
TGTGCCAGCAGCCCCCTAGCGGGAGGGCCTCTTTCAAACGAGCAGTACTTC
>TRBJ1-2|.|TRBD1|TRBV11-1
CASSLGAGTGRGGYTF
TGTGCCAGCAGCCTAGGAGCCGGGACAGGGCGGGGTGGCTACACCTTC
>TRBJ2-1|.|.|TRBV5-1
CASSLEAGSYNEQFF
TGCGCCAGCAGCTTGGAGGCAGGATCCTACAATGAGCAGTTCTTC
>TRBJ2-3|.|.|TRBV4-1
CASSQVVASTDTQYF
TGCGCCAGCAGCCAAGTTGTAGCTAGCACAGATACGCAGTATTTT
>TRBJ2-7|.|TRBD2|TRBV4-1
CASSRPSGSSYEQYF
TGCGCCAGCAGCCGACCCAGCGGGAGCTCCTACGAGCAGTACTTC
>TRBJ1-1|.|.|TRBV7-2
CASSFVENTEAFF
TGTGCCAGCAGCTTTGTAGAGAACACTGAAGCTTTCTTT
>TRBJ2-5|once|TRBD2|TRBV27
CASSPTLAGGGETQYF
TGTGCCAGCAGTCCCACGCTAGCGGGAGGAGGAGAGACCCAGTACTTC
>TRBJ2-1|.|TRBD2|TRBV28
CASGIAGGQDEQFF
TGTGCCAGCGGTATAGCGGGAGGCCAGGATGAGCAGTTCTTC
>TRBJ2-7|.|.|TRBV5-5
CASSLTSLTMSYEQYF
TGTGCCAGCAGCTTGACGAGCCTCACTATGAGCTACGAGCAGTACTTC
>TRBJ2-7|.|TRBD1|TRBV19
CASSSDPGQGSYEQYF
TGTGCCAGTAGTTCTGACCCGGGACAGGGCTCCTACGAGCAGTACTTC